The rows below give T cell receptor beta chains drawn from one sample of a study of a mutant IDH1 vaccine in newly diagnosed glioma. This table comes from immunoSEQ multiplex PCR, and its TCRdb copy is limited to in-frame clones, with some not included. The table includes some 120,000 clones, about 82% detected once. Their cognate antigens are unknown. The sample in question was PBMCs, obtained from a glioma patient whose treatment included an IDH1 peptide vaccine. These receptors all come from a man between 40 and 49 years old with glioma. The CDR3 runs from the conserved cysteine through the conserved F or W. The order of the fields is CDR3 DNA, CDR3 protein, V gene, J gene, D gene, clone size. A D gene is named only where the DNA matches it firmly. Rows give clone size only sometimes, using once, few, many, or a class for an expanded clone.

CDR3 DNA: TGTGCCAGCAGACTCAACAGTGCAACTAATGAAAAACTGTTTTTT
CDR3 protein: CASRLNSATNEKLFF
V gene: TRBV14
J gene: TRBJ1-4
D gene: NA
clone size: NA

CDR3 DNA: TGTGCCAGCAGCTCGTCCAGATCGGAGACCCAGTACTTC
CDR3 protein: CASSSSRSETQYF
V gene: TRBV11-2
J gene: TRBJ2-5
D gene: NA
clone size: once

CDR3 DNA: TGCGCCAGCAGACCCCTGGACAGGGAAGTTTACGAGCAGTACTTC
CDR3 protein: CASRPLDREVYEQYF
V gene: TRBV4-1
J gene: TRBJ2-7
D gene: TRBD1
clone size: NA

CDR3 DNA: TGTGCCAGCAGCAAAAGGAGGGGATGGGGCTACACCTTC
CDR3 protein: CASSKRRGWGYTF
V gene: TRBV7-3
J gene: TRBJ1-2
D gene: NA
clone size: NA

CDR3 DNA: TGTGCCAGCAGCAAAGGGCAAGGCGACAGGGGGATTAATCAGCCCCAGCATTTT
CDR3 protein: CASSKGQGDRGINQPQHF
V gene: TRBV21-1
J gene: TRBJ1-5
D gene: NA
clone size: NA

CDR3 DNA: TGTGCCAGCAGCCCGGGGGACAGGGTGCGATACAACTATGGCTACACCTTC
CDR3 protein: CASSPGDRVRYNYGYTF
V gene: TRBV9
J gene: TRBJ1-2
D gene: TRBD1
clone size: NA

CDR3 DNA: TGTGCCAGTTCGGGGGTCGGGGAGACCCAGTACTTC
CDR3 protein: CASSGVGETQYF
V gene: TRBV2
J gene: TRBJ2-5
D gene: NA
clone size: once

CDR3 DNA: TGTGCCAGCAGCCAAGATTCCAGCGACAATGAGCAGTTCTTC
CDR3 protein: CASSQDSSDNEQFF
V gene: TRBV4-2
J gene: TRBJ2-1
D gene: NA
clone size: NA

CDR3 DNA: TGCAGTGCTAGTGGTGGTCAGCCCCAGCATTTT
CDR3 protein: CSASGGQPQHF
V gene: TRBV20-1
J gene: TRBJ1-5
D gene: NA
clone size: NA

CDR3 DNA: TGTGCCAGCAGTCGCGGGACTAGTGGCGATACGCAGTATTTT
CDR3 protein: CASSRGTSGDTQYF
V gene: TRBV6-4
J gene: TRBJ2-3
D gene: TRBD2
clone size: NA

CDR3 DNA: TGTGCCAGCAGCCCCCCCGGTCGAGGCACAGATACGCAGTATTTT
CDR3 protein: CASSPPGRGTDTQYF
V gene: TRBV7-8
J gene: TRBJ2-3
D gene: NA
clone size: NA

CDR3 DNA: TGTGCCAGCAGTGAGGGGGGCCTCTACGAGCAGTACTTC
CDR3 protein: CASSEGGLYEQYF
V gene: TRBV28
J gene: TRBJ2-7
D gene: NA
clone size: NA

CDR3 DNA: TGTGCCAGCAGCCCAGGTCAGGGAGGGTCCTACGAGCAGTACTTC
CDR3 protein: CASSPGQGGSYEQYF
V gene: TRBV7-9
J gene: TRBJ2-7
D gene: TRBD2
clone size: NA

CDR3 DNA: TGTGCCAGCTCACCAGCACTAGCGGGGGGGCTCAACGATGAGCAGTTCTTC
CDR3 protein: CASSPALAGGLNDEQFF
V gene: TRBV18
J gene: TRBJ2-1
D gene: TRBD2
clone size: NA

CDR3 DNA: TGCGCCAGCAGCTTGGCCCGGGAGAATTCACCCCTCCACTTT
CDR3 protein: CASSLARENSPLHF
V gene: TRBV5-1
J gene: TRBJ1-6
D gene: NA
clone size: NA

CDR3 DNA: TGCGCCAGCAGCTTGAGCGACACCTACAATGAGCAGTTCTTC
CDR3 protein: CASSLSDTYNEQFF
V gene: TRBV5-1
J gene: TRBJ2-1
D gene: NA
clone size: NA

CDR3 DNA: TGTGCCAGCAGCCCACACACTAGCGGTGGCGAGCAGTACTTC
CDR3 protein: CASSPHTSGGEQYF
V gene: TRBV6-5
J gene: TRBJ2-7
D gene: TRBD2
clone size: NA

CDR3 DNA: TGTGCCAGCAGTTTCGACAGGTTGAACACTGAAGCTTTCTTT
CDR3 protein: CASSFDRLNTEAFF
V gene: TRBV6-6
J gene: TRBJ1-1
D gene: NA
clone size: once

CDR3 DNA: TGTGCCATCAGTTGGGACACATCTGGGCAGTACTTC
CDR3 protein: CAISWDTSGQYF
V gene: TRBV10-3
J gene: TRBJ2-7
D gene: NA
clone size: NA

CDR3 DNA: TGTGCCTGGAGTATGGGCTTTGTGGAGGGATCCATGAACACTGAAGCTTTCTTT
CDR3 protein: CAWSMGFVEGSMNTEAFF
V gene: TRBV30
J gene: TRBJ1-1
D gene: NA
clone size: NA

CDR3 DNA: TGTGCCAGCAGACCCCCGACAGGGCGAGCTTTCTTT
CDR3 protein: CASRPPTGRAFF
V gene: TRBV11-1
J gene: TRBJ1-1
D gene: TRBD1
clone size: few

CDR3 DNA: TGTGCCAGCAGCCAAGGAACTAGCGGGGTCGAGACCCAGTACTTC
CDR3 protein: CASSQGTSGVETQYF
V gene: TRBV4-2
J gene: TRBJ2-5
D gene: TRBD2
clone size: NA

CDR3 DNA: TGTGCCAGTAGGCGGGGGTCCTGGTGGGAGACCCAGTACTTC
CDR3 protein: CASRRGSWWETQYF
V gene: TRBV19
J gene: TRBJ2-5
D gene: TRBD2
clone size: few

CDR3 DNA: TGTGCCAGCAGCACCACCGGGTACAATGAGCAGTTCTTC
CDR3 protein: CASSTTGYNEQFF
V gene: TRBV5-4
J gene: TRBJ2-1
D gene: NA
clone size: NA

CDR3 DNA: TGCGCCAGCAGCTTAGACTGGAGCGTGGTATCCTACGAGCAGTACTTC
CDR3 protein: CASSLDWSVVSYEQYF
V gene: TRBV5-1
J gene: TRBJ2-7
D gene: NA
clone size: NA

CDR3 DNA: TGCGCCAGCAGCCAAGATCGCCTAGCGGGAGAGACCCAGTACTTC
CDR3 protein: CASSQDRLAGETQYF
V gene: TRBV4-3
J gene: TRBJ2-5
D gene: TRBD2
clone size: NA

CDR3 DNA: TGTGCCAGCAGCAGGGGGGCTCAAAGTGGGGCCCCGTACTTC
CDR3 protein: CASSRGAQSGAPYF
V gene: TRBV28
J gene: TRBJ2-7
D gene: NA
clone size: NA

CDR3 DNA: TGTGCCAGCAGTGACCACGGAGGGACAGGGTGGGAAAATGAGCAGTTCTTC
CDR3 protein: CASSDHGGTGWENEQFF
V gene: TRBV6-1
J gene: TRBJ2-1
D gene: TRBD1
clone size: NA

CDR3 DNA: TGCGCCAGCAGCCAAGAAGGGATAGGATATGGCTACACCTTC
CDR3 protein: CASSQEGIGYGYTF
V gene: TRBV4-3
J gene: TRBJ1-2
D gene: NA
clone size: once

CDR3 DNA: TGTGCCAGCAGCTATAAGTGGACAATCTTCTACGAGCAGTACTTC
CDR3 protein: CASSYKWTIFYEQYF
V gene: TRBV11-2
J gene: TRBJ2-7
D gene: NA
clone size: NA

CDR3 DNA: TGTGCCAGCAGTGGGCTGGTACACACTGAAGCTTTCTTT
CDR3 protein: CASSGLVHTEAFF
V gene: TRBV5-5
J gene: TRBJ1-1
D gene: NA
clone size: NA

CDR3 DNA: TGTGCCAGCAGTGAAGTGATTTTGGGCCTGAACACTGAAGCCTTCTTT
CDR3 protein: CASSEVILGLNTEAFF
V gene: TRBV2
J gene: TRBJ1-1
D gene: NA
clone size: NA

CDR3 DNA: TGTGCCAGCAGTTACGGGGACAGGGCCGGTGGCTACACCTTC
CDR3 protein: CASSYGDRAGGYTF
V gene: TRBV6-5
J gene: TRBJ1-2
D gene: TRBD1
clone size: once

CDR3 DNA: TGTGCCAGCAGCTTAGGGAGGGGAGCTGAAGCTTTCTTT
CDR3 protein: CASSLGRGAEAFF
V gene: TRBV7-2
J gene: TRBJ1-1
D gene: NA
clone size: NA

CDR3 DNA: TGTGCCAGCAGCTTAGGAGCCCCTATGGGGGAGCTGTTTTTT
CDR3 protein: CASSLGAPMGELFF
V gene: TRBV5-8
J gene: TRBJ2-2
D gene: NA
clone size: few